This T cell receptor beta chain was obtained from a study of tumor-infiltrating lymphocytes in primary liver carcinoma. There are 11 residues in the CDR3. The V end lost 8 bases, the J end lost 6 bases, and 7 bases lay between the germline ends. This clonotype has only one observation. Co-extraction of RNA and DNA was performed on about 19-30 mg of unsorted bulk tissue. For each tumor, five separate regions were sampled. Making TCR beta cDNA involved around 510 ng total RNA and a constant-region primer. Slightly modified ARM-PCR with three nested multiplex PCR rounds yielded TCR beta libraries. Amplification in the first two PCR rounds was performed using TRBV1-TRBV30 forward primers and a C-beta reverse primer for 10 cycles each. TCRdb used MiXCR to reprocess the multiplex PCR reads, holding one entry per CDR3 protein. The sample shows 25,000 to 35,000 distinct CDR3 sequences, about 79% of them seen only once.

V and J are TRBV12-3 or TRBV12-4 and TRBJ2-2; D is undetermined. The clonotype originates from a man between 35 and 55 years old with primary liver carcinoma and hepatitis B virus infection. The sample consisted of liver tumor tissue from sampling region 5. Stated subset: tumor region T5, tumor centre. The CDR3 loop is CASLRPGELFF. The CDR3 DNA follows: TGTGCCAGCCTCCGTCCCGGGGAGCTGTTTTTT.